Presented here are 9 T cell receptor beta chains from one specimen sequenced in a study of T cell changes during pregnancy in multiple sclerosis. The protocol was immunoSEQ multiplex PCR, while the TCRdb copy is restricted to in-frame clones and leaves out a portion. Among 95,000 to 150,000 clones listed, roughly 92% were seen once. The sample consisted of peripheral blood, taken before pregnancy. The receptor source for this set is a female donor with multiple sclerosis, enrolled in a pregnancy study.

This chain connects TRBV28 to TRBJ2-4; 11 nucleotides match TRBD2. Germline lookup yields CDR1 MDHEN and CDR2 SYDVKM. The CDR3 runs to 19 residues. Germline trimming cut 5 bases from V and 3 bases from J; bases unmatched to any gene: 15. CDR3 sequence (DNA): TGTGCCAGCAGTCCATGGGGTAGCGGGAGGGCCCGAGTCAAAAACATTCAGTACTTC. Encoded protein: CASSPWGSGRARVKNIQYF.

The chain has TRBV18 and TRBJ2-3; TRBD1 matches at 7 bases. After removal of 5 bases from V and 5 bases from J, the junction contained 7 bases not matched to a gene. The CDR3 totals 14 residues. Germline values: CDR1 KGHSH, CDR2 LQKENI. The DNA of the CDR3 is TGTGCCAGCTCAATCAAGACAGGGAGAGATACGCAGTATTTT. Translated: CASSIKTGRDTQYF.

CDR3 in DNA: TGCGCCAGCAGCTTGGACGGGAGGGGCAATCAGCCCCAGCATTTT. Translated, it gives CASSLDGRGNQPQHF. The chain recombines TRBV5-1 with TRBJ1-5; D gene ambiguous. The germline V gene encodes CDR1 SGHRS and CDR2 YFSETQ. The germline V and J ends were trimmed by 0 bases and 2 bases, with 9 bases remaining between them. CDR3 size: 15 residues.

The chain links TRBV5-6 to TRBJ1-5; possibly TRBD1 for D (5 bases). This CDR3 region has 13 residues. The germline gives CDR1 SGHDT, CDR2 YYEEEE. V lost 5 bases, J lost 10 bases, and 16 bases lay in between. The DNA of the CDR3 is TGTGCCAGCAGTCGCACCGGGACTGAACCCCAGCATTTT. Translated: CASSRTGTEPQHF.

The chain links TRBV11-1 to TRBJ2-7, with TRBD1 as a possible D gene (5 bases). The CDR3 runs to 14 residues. Germline CDR1 reads SGHAT; CDR2 reads FQDESV (reference sequence). V was clipped by 1 base and J by 2 bases, with 9 bases between them. The CDR3 DNA is TGTGCCAGCAGCTTAGGTCAGGGCCCCTACGAGCAGTACTTC. Protein product: CASSLGQGPYEQYF.

V usage is TRBV7-2 and J usage is TRBJ1-5; D unclear. The V end lost 3 bases, the J end lost 6 bases, and 6 bases lay between the germline ends. Germline V lookup: CDR1 SGHTA, CDR2 FQGNSA. CDR3 length equals 12 residues. The CDR3 region is CASSFYGQPQHF. The DNA of the CDR3 is TGTGCCAGCAGCTTTTACGGTCAGCCCCAGCATTTT.

This chain joins TRBV7-2 and TRBJ2-1, with 7 bases that match TRBD2. The germline CDR1 and CDR2 sequences are SGHTA and FQGNSA. The V gene end was trimmed by 1 base and the J gene end by 7 bases; junction bases not matched to a gene: 4. There are 14 residues in the CDR3. DNA of the CDR3: TGTGCCAGCAGCTTAGGGGTGGGAGGGAATGAGCAGTTCTTC. Translating it yields CASSLGVGGNEQFF.

The CDR3 nucleotides read TGTGCCACCAGCAGAGATCAAGAGGGAGTTAACTACGAGCAGTACTTC. It encodes CATSRDQEGVNYEQYF. The chain recombines TRBV15 with TRBJ2-7; TRBD2 is a possible D gene (5 bases). Germline lookup yields CDR1 LNHNV and CDR2 YYDKDF (reference sequence). The length of the CDR3 is 16 residues. Trimming pared 0 bases from V and 3 bases from J, leaving 15 bases between.

This clone has just one count. The chain uses TRBV18 and TRBJ1-2, with D perhaps matching TRBD1 (6 bases). The germline CDR1 and CDR2 sequences are KGHSH and LQKENI. V dropped 3 bases and J dropped 0 bases, with 8 bases sitting between them. This CDR3 has 14 residues. CDR3 loop: CASSPAGANYGYTF. The CDR3 coding sequence is TGTGCCAGCTCACCGGCAGGGGCTAACTATGGCTACACCTTC.